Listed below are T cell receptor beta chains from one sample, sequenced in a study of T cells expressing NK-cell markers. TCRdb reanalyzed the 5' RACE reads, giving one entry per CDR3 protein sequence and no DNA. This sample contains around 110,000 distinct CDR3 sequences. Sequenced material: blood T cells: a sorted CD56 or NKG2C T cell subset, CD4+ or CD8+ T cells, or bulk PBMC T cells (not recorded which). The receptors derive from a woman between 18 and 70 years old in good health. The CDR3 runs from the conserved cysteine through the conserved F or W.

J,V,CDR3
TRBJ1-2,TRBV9,CASSAPGQDLYGYTF
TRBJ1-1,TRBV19,CASSGDRGEAFF
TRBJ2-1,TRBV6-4,CASSESAGTSNEQFF
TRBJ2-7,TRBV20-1,CSARKGDEQYF
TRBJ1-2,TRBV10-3,CAISEGTGIYCYGYTF
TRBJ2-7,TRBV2,CASGLAGVVEQYF
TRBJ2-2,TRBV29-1,CSAILSTGELFF
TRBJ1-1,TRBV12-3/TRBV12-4,CASSLIGFTEAFF
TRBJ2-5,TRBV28,CASSPQETQYF
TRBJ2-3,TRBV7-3,CASSSLAGVADTQYF
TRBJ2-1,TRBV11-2,CASSSSGDLYNEQFF
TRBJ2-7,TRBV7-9,CASSFPASYEQYF
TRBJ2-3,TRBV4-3,CASSRDLGGITDTQYF
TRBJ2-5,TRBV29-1,CSGLNQGGKETQYF
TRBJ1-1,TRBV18,CASSFGQGDTEAFF
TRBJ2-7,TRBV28,CASSPTSGGVDEQYF
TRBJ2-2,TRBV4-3,CASSQELITGELFF
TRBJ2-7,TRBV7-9,CASSVPGQGSDEQYF
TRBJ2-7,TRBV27,CASSLSRSSYEQYF
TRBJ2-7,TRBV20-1,CSADLGSYEQYF
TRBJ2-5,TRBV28,CASSFPKETQYF
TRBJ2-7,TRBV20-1,CRGLADSYEQYF
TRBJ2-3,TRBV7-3,CASSPPAGLTQYF